Sequencing of this TCR beta chain was carried out in a study of blood T cell repertoires in COVID-19. Study context: Sources were T cells, B-cell-depleted T cells, or PBMCs; the material itself was cDNA or gDNA.

Trimming removed 3 bases at V and 6 bases at J, with 28 bases between. Germline CDR1 KGHSH, CDR2 LQKENI. This CDR3 comprises 19 residues. In the original processing: Reference gene primer amplification gave estimated nucleated cell counts. The table came from immunoSEQ multiplex PCR; TCRdb's copy has only in-frame clones and leaves some out. D and trimming were read from the DNA, whereas the V and J calls and clone size are those reported in that table. The sample records 130,000 to 150,000 clones, approximately 81% being singletons. The sequenced sample was peripheral blood. The clonotype was recovered from a human donor in a cohort sampled during active COVID-19. This sequence joins TRBV18 and TRBJ2-3; weak D call: TRBD2 (5 bases). In nucleotides, the CDR3 is TGTGCCAGCTCACCCCTTATGACTGGTGGCCTGGGAGCCCCTGATACGCAGTATTTT. As protein: CASSPLMTGGLGAPDTQYF.